The next 29 T cell receptor beta chains were all read from a single sample in a study of shared clonotypes between healthy human individuals. TCRdb's table, derived via immunoSEQ multiplex PCR, lists solely in-frame clones and lacks some. This sample carries about 680,000 clones, approximately 90% of them seen once, and the ten largest clones take about a quarter. Positively selected for CCR7, the CD45RO-negative cells used as naive CD8 cells excluded terminally differentiated effector memory CD45RA+ cells. Sequencing was done on a sample of naive CD8+ T cells sorted from blood. The source of these receptors is a man in his thirties or forties in good health.

Concerning this clone: The same CDR3 is also encoded by other DNA sequences in this sample. The chain combines TRBV7-8 with TRBJ2-7; no reliable D call. Trimming shortened V by 5 bases and J by 0 bases, and 8 bases separated the two germline ends. Germline CDR1 is SGHVS and CDR2 is FQNEAQ. This CDR3 contains 13 residues. CDR3 sequence: CASSLGLSYEQYF. The DNA of the CDR3 is TGTGCCAGCAGCCTTGGCCTCTCCTACGAGCAGTACTTC.

The chain carries TRBV5-6 and TRBJ2-7, with D maybe TRBD2 (6 bases). The CDR3 spans 14 residues. Germline V gene lookup returns CDR1 SGHDT and CDR2 YYEEEE. V lost 3 bases to trimming and J lost 3 bases, with 13 bases between them. The DNA of the CDR3 is TGTGCCAGCAGCTCGGGGACTCTCCTCTACGAGCAGTACTTC. This translates into CASSSGTLLYEQYF.

This clone came up once. The gene calls are TRBV29-1 and TRBJ1-2; D not resolved. The germline CDR1 and CDR2 sequences are SQVTM and ANQGSEA. Trimming shortened V by 7 bases and J by 3 bases, and 15 bases separated the two germline ends. The CDR3 contains 13 residues. CDR3: CSAEPQEDYGYTF. In DNA form, the CDR3 reads TGCAGCGCAGAACCCCAAGAGGACTATGGCTACACCTTC.

DNA of the CDR3: TGTGCCAGCAGTTTATCCCCGGCTGGAAACACCATATATTTT. Its protein product is CASSLSPAGNTIYF. The V gene is TRBV27, the J gene TRBJ1-3; unclear D gene. Trimming left V 0 bases short and J 2 bases short, with 5 bases between. The CDR3 covers 14 residues. Germline loops: CDR1 MNHEY, CDR2 SMNVEV (reference sequence).

The table lists this clone with a few counts. The chain carries TRBV28 and TRBJ2-7; perhaps TRBD2 as D (5 bases). Trimming removed 6 bases at V and 2 bases at J, with 11 bases between. Germline values: CDR1 MDHEN, CDR2 SYDVKM. The CDR3 has 13 amino acids. The CDR3 protein is CASRYDGAYEQYF. CDR3 DNA sequence: TGTGCCAGCAGATATGACGGGGCCTACGAGCAGTACTTC. The variable domain in full, completed from reference TRBV28 and TRBJ2-7, reads DVKVTQSSRYLVKRTGEKVFLECVQDMDHENMFWYRQDPGLGLRLIYFSYDVKMKEKGDIPEGYSVSREKKERFSLILESASTNQTSMYLCASRYDGAYEQYFGPGTRLTVT.

V and J are TRBV27 and TRBJ1-5; unclear D gene. The V and J ends lost 8 bases and 2 bases respectively, with 7 bases between them. This CDR3 comprises 12 residues. Per germline, CDR1 MNHEY and CDR2 SMNVEV (reference sequence). CDR3 bases: TGTGCCAGCGGGGAGGGCAATCAGCCCCAGCATTTT. This encodes CASGEGNQPQHF.

The chain employs TRBV28 and TRBJ2-1; D may correspond to TRBD1 or TRBD2 (6 bases each). The CDR3 runs to 13 residues. Trimming removed 10 bases at V and 4 bases at J, with 14 bases between. Germline CDR1 and CDR2: MDHEN and SYDVKM. CDR3 nucleotides: TGTGCCACGCGGGGAAGGGGGTACAATGAGCAGTTCTTC. Encoded protein: CATRGRGYNEQFF.

This clone was counted a few times. Within the sample, other DNA sequences also encode this same CDR3. The V gene is TRBV11-2, the J gene TRBJ1-1, with D hard to call. V was cut by 1 base and J by 2 bases, with 11 bases left in between. The CDR3 spans 15 residues. Germline CDR1 reads SGHAT; CDR2 reads FQNNGV. The CDR3 spells CASSLAGRLNTEAFF. The CDR3 DNA sequence: TGTGCCAGCAGCTTAGCAGGCAGGTTAAACACTGAAGCTTTCTTT.

V is TRBV7-9 and J is TRBJ2-3; D remains unclear. Germline CDR1 reads SEHNR; CDR2 reads FQNEAQ (reference sequence). The germline V and J ends were trimmed by 3 bases and 4 bases, with 5 bases remaining between them. This CDR3 region has 12 residues. CDR3 protein: CASSFDADTQYF. Written as DNA, the CDR3 is TGTGCCAGCAGCTTTGACGCAGATACGCAGTATTTT.

This clone was seen a few times. The chain links TRBV19 to TRBJ1-5; the match to TRBD1 covers 9 bases. Germline loops: CDR1 LNHDA, CDR2 SQIVND (reference sequence). The V gene end was trimmed by 6 bases and the J gene end by 9 bases; junction bases not matched to a gene: 6. The CDR3 is 13 amino acids. CDR3 residues: CASRGQGERPQHF. The CDR3 nucleotides read TGTGCCAGTAGGGGACAGGGTGAGAGGCCCCAGCATTTT.

The rearrangement uses TRBV19 and TRBJ2-7; TRBD2 might be the D (5 bases). V lost 5 bases, J lost 1 base, and 9 bases lay in between. This CDR3 comprises 13 residues. Germline CDR1 LNHDA, CDR2 SQIVND (reference sequence). This CDR3 is CASSFRDSYEQYF. The CDR3 DNA is TGTGCCAGTAGTTTCCGGGATTCCTACGAGCAGTACTTC.

The chain has TRBV10-3 and TRBJ2-1; TRBD2 agrees at 10 bases. Germline V gene data show CDR1 as ENHRY and CDR2 as SYGVKD. The ends lost 3 bases at V and 10 bases at J; junction bases unmatched: 15. This CDR3 is 17 amino acids long. The CDR3 sequence is CAISDPQREGLREEQFF. The CDR3 DNA sequence: TGTGCCATCAGTGACCCCCAGCGGGAGGGCCTAAGGGAAGAGCAGTTCTTC.

This clone appeared a single time. V usage is TRBV6-4 and J usage is TRBJ2-2, with 7 bases matching TRBD1. This CDR3 is 15 amino acids long. Per germline, CDR1 MRHNA and CDR2 SNTAGT. After removal of 1 base from V and 4 bases from J, the junction contained 3 bases not matched to a gene. The CDR3 reads CASSDWAGGTGELFF. The CDR3 DNA reads TGTGCCAGCAGTGACTGGGCAGGGGGCACCGGGGAGCTGTTTTTT.

This clone was seen only once. The rearrangement links TRBV6-4 to TRBJ2-7, with 13 bases aligning to TRBD2. Germline V lookup: CDR1 MRHNA, CDR2 SNTAGT. After removal of 3 bases from V and 4 bases from J, the junction contained 3 bases not matched to a gene. CDR3 length equals 15 residues. In nucleotides, the CDR3 is TGTGCCAGCAGTGAGGGACTAGCGGGAATATACGAGCAGTACTTC. It is translated as CASSEGLAGIYEQYF.

This sequence joins TRBV6-4 and TRBJ1-2; no definite D call. V was trimmed by 0 bases and J by 7 bases, leaving 9 bases between them. The CDR3 is 13 amino acids. CDR1 and CDR2 (germline): MRHNA, SNTAGT. DNA of the CDR3: TGTGCCAGCAGTGACTCGAGTTCCGGTGGCTACACCTTC. Its translation is CASSDSSSGGYTF.

This clone was observed once. The rearrangement links TRBV29-1 to TRBJ2-1; 8 positions agree with TRBD1. Germline lookup yields CDR1 SQVTM and CDR2 ANQGSEA. V dropped 3 bases and J dropped 7; count of bases not matched to a gene: 2. The CDR3 extends over 12 amino acids. CDR3 DNA sequence: TGCAGCGTTGAGAACAGGGGGAATGAGCAGTTCTTC. Protein: CSVENRGNEQFF.

DNA of the CDR3: TGTGCCAGCAGCTCCCCCCAGGCGACCGGGGAGCTGTTTTTT. This encodes CASSSPQATGELFF. This chain joins TRBV7-9 and TRBJ2-2; D unresolved. Trimming pared 4 bases from V and 5 bases from J, leaving 11 bases between. In germline, CDR1 is SEHNR, CDR2 FQNEAQ (reference sequence). This CDR3 is 14 amino acids long. The full variable domain, completed using reference TRBV7-9 and TRBJ2-2, is DTGVSQNPRHKITKRGQNVTFRCDPISEHNRLYWYRQTLGQGPEFLTYFQNEAQLEKSRLLSDRFSAERPKGSFSTLEIQRTEQGDSAMYLCASSSPQATGELFFGEGSRLTVL.

This clone was counted once. The chain employs TRBV27 and TRBJ2-1, with 12 bases matching TRBD2. The germline V gene has CDR1 MNHEY and CDR2 SMNVEV (reference sequence). V lost 9 bases and J lost 9; bases outside the gene matches: 9. CDR3 size: 14 residues. The CDR3 region is CASTLAGGPGEQFF. Here the CDR3 DNA reads TGTGCCAGTACTCTAGCGGGAGGGCCCGGTGAGCAGTTCTTC.

The chain couples TRBV7-8 to TRBJ1-1; D might be TRBD1 (5 bases). Trimming stripped 3 bases from V and 1 base from J, with 24 bases between. CDR3 length equals 19 residues. Germline CDR1 reads SGHVS; CDR2 reads FQNEAQ. This CDR3 is CASSFPNLILGGQNTEAFF. The DNA for the CDR3 is TGTGCCAGCAGCTTCCCTAATCTAATCCTCGGAGGACAGAACACTGAAGCTTTCTTT.

This clone appeared a few times. The chain links TRBV27 to TRBJ2-7; maybe TRBD2 (5 bases). There are 15 residues in the CDR3. V dropped 4 bases and J dropped 3 bases, with 16 bases sitting between them. Germline V gene data show CDR1 as MNHEY and CDR2 as SMNVEV (reference sequence). CDR3 nucleotides: TGTGCCAGCAGTTCCGCCGGGGTGGCAGGCTACGAGCAGTACTTC. Its translation is CASSSAGVAGYEQYF.

The chain joins TRBV11-2 to TRBJ2-7; 8 bases agree with TRBD2. J gave up 3 bases and V 5 bases, and 6 bases lay outside the gene matches. Germline V lookup: CDR1 SGHAT, CDR2 FQNNGV. CDR3 length: 14 residues. As DNA, the CDR3 is TGTGCCAGCAGCACCCTTAGCGGGATCTACGAGCAGTACTTC. Translation gives CASSTLSGIYEQYF.

The sample holds one count of this clone. This chain links TRBV10-3 with TRBJ1-3; TRBD1 matches 7 bases. The germline V gene has CDR1 ENHRY and CDR2 SYGVKD. The V and J ends lost 7 bases and 0 bases, in that order; junction bases with no gene match: 3. This CDR3 is built from 14 residues. This CDR3 reads CAIIDRDSGNTIYF. The CDR3 DNA reads TGTGCCATCATTGACAGGGACTCTGGAAACACCATATATTTT.

The gene calls are TRBV13 and TRBJ2-7, with D perhaps matching TRBD1 (6 bases). Per germline, CDR1 PRHDT and CDR2 FYEKMQ (reference sequence). V gave up 5 bases and J gave up 0 bases, with 11 bases separating them. The CDR3 contains 14 residues. CDR3 sequence reads: CASSRQAPSYEQYF. The CDR3 nucleotides read TGTGCCAGCAGCCGACAGGCTCCCTCCTACGAGCAGTACTTC.

The V call is TRBV27, the J call TRBJ2-1; a weak D match, TRBD2 (5 bases). In germline, CDR1 is MNHEY, CDR2 SMNVEV (reference sequence). Deletions cut 1 base from V and 1 base from J, with 8 bases between. This CDR3 comprises 15 residues. The CDR3 is CASSLLPGSYNEQFF. CDR3 bases: TGTGCCAGCAGTTTATTGCCGGGATCCTACAATGAGCAGTTCTTC.

The chain uses TRBV2 and TRBJ1-1; D is uncertain. The CDR3 covers 13 residues. CDR1 and CDR2 from the germline V gene are SNHLY and FYNNEI. V was pared by 8 bases and J by 0 bases, with 10 bases between. As DNA, the CDR3 is TGTGCCAGCGGGGATGGGTTGAACACTGAAGCTTTCTTT. As protein: CASGDGLNTEAFF. The full variable domain, rest sourced from reference TRBV2 and TRBJ1-1, is EPEVTQTPSHQVTQMGQEVILRCVPISNHLYFYWYRQILGQKVEFLVSFYNNEISEKSEIFDDQFSVERPDGSNFTLKIRSTKLEDSAMYFCASGDGLNTEAFFGQGTRLTVV.

The chain has TRBV11-2 and TRBJ2-7; D is undetermined. Germline lookup yields CDR1 SGHAT and CDR2 FQNNGV. The CDR3 totals 15 residues. V lost 6 bases to trimming and J lost 0 bases, with 15 bases between them. Written as DNA, the CDR3 is TGTGCCAGCAGATCCGGTCCTGGCCGCTCCTACGAGCAGTACTTC. Its protein product is CASRSGPGRSYEQYF.

The chain has TRBV10-3 and TRBJ2-5, with D possibly being TRBD2 (5 bases). The CDR3 is 14 residues long. Trimming stripped 7 bases from V and 2 bases from J, with 14 bases between. Germline-derived CDR1 and CDR2 are ENHRY and SYGVKD. CDR3 in amino acids: CAIKKGEQQETQYF. The CDR3 DNA reads TGTGCCATCAAAAAGGGAGAGCAACAAGAGACCCAGTACTTC.

The chain couples TRBV5-1 to TRBJ2-7, with D unclear. Germline values: CDR1 SGHRS, CDR2 YFSETQ. The CDR3 covers 14 residues. The ends were cut back, 3 bases at V and 2 bases at J, with 12 bases in the middle. The CDR3 nucleotides are TGCGCCAGCAGCTCGAGGACGGCAACCTACGAGCAGTACTTC. Its protein is CASSSRTATYEQYF.

This sequence joins TRBV28 and TRBJ2-7, with TRBD2 as a possible D gene (5 bases). The CDR3 sequence is 12 residues long. Looked up from germline, CDR1 is MDHEN and CDR2 is SYDVKM. V was pared by 7 bases and J by 1 base, with 8 bases between. CDR3 in amino acids: CASTPGSYEQYF. The CDR3 DNA sequence: TGTGCCAGCACCCCGGGGTCCTACGAGCAGTACTTC.